The 11 T cell receptor beta chains below all came from one sample that was sequenced in a study of T cells in localized non-small cell lung cancer. The data were produced by immunoSEQ multiplex PCR, yet TCRdb's version contains in-frame clones alone and is incomplete. The repertoire consists of a few thousand clones, with about 20% occurring once and the leading ten covering 24%. Sequenced material: lung tumor tissue, taken before any cancer treatment. Receptors originate from an older male donor with stage II squamous cell lung carcinoma.

Ten or more counts support this clone. V and J are TRBV11-3 and TRBJ1-2; 7 bases line up with TRBD1. The CDR3 totals 14 residues. From germline, CDR1 is SGHNT and CDR2 YENEEA. Unmatched junction bases numbered 5, after V lost 1 base and J lost 6 bases. The CDR3 is CASSLVEGANGYTF. The CDR3 bases are TGTGCCAGCAGCTTAGTGGAGGGGGCGAATGGCTACACCTTC.

This clone has only a few counts. J is TRBJ2-1 and V is TRBV7-2; the D is unclear. This CDR3 spans 13 amino acids. The germline V gene has CDR1 SGHTA and CDR2 FQGNSA. V shed 7 bases and J shed 6 bases, with 13 bases lying between them. The CDR3 spells CASISQGFNEQFF. CDR3 coding DNA: TGTGCCAGCATCAGCCAAGGGTTCAATGAGCAGTTCTTC.

In its sample, this clone ranks as medium-sized. The J gene is TRBJ2-7, the V gene TRBV11-3, with D tentatively TRBD2 (6 bases). V gave up 3 bases and J gave up 3 bases, with 18 bases separating them. The CDR3 is made up of 16 amino acids. Germline V gene sequence: CDR1 SGHNT, CDR2 YENEEA. In DNA, the CDR3 is TGTGCCAGCAGCTTGGGGCTAACGGGAGTTCTCTACGAGCAGTACTTC. Translation: CASSLGLTGVLYEQYF.

The chain uses TRBV6-8 and TRBJ1-2, with TRBD1 identical over 9 bases. Germline trimming cut 6 bases from V and 3 bases from J; bases unmatched to any gene: 8. CDR3 length equals 15 residues. From germline, CDR1 is MNHGY and CDR2 SAAAGT. The CDR3: CASSAGTGTHYGYTF. In nucleotides, the CDR3 is TGTGCCAGCAGCGCCGGGACAGGGACTCACTATGGCTACACCTTC.

Relative to its sample, this clone is medium-sized. The chain employs TRBV9 and TRBJ2-3; 9 bases match TRBD2. The CDR3 contains 16 residues. The junction had 4 bases not matched to a gene; V was cut back by 2 bases and J by 0 bases. From germline, CDR1 is SGDLS and CDR2 YYNGEE. CDR3 coding DNA: TGTGCCAGCAGCGTTAGCGGGGGCCGTAGCACAGATACGCAGTATTTT. Its translation: CASSVSGGRSTDTQYF. The whole variable domain, remainder taken from reference TRBV9 and TRBJ2-3, is DSGVTQTPKHLITATGQRVTLRCSPRSGDLSVYWYQQSLDQGLQFLIQYYNGEERAKGNILERFSAQQFPDLHSELNLSSLELGDSALYFCASSVSGGRSTDTQYFGPGTRLTVL.

This clone was detected only a few times. The genes are TRBV6-8 and TRBJ2-1; TRBD2 agrees at 7 bases. The V gene's germline CDR1 is MNHGY and CDR2 SAAAGT. V was clipped by 8 bases and J by 0 bases; unmatched bases: 7. The CDR3 has 15 residues. The CDR3 reads CASQYGGSSYNEQFF. The CDR3 DNA reads TGTGCCAGCCAATACGGGGGGAGCTCCTACAATGAGCAGTTCTTC.

The chain combines TRBV19 with TRBJ2-3; 12 bases agree with TRBD2. The CDR3 extends over 15 amino acids. Unmatched junction bases numbered 18, after V lost 9 bases and J lost 14 bases. CDR1 LNHDA and CDR2 SQIVND come from the germline V gene (reference sequence). The DNA for the CDR3 is TGTGCCAGCGGGCTAGCGGGGGGGGATCTAACCCCGGGGTATTTT. Encoded protein: CASGLAGGDLTPGYF.

This chain links TRBV5-1 with TRBJ2-1; no firm D call. This CDR3 spans 14 amino acids. The V and J ends lost 4 bases and 0 bases respectively, with 8 bases between them. Germline loops: CDR1 SGHRS, CDR2 YFSETQ. This CDR3 reads CASSTMSSYNEQFF. CDR3 nucleotides: TGCGCCAGCAGCACAATGAGCTCCTACAATGAGCAGTTCTTC.

J is TRBJ2-5 and V is TRBV29-1; the D gene is possibly TRBD1 (5 bases). Trimming cost V 5 bases and J 5 bases, with 12 bases left between them. The CDR3 loop spans 12 amino acids. CDR1 and CDR2 from the germline V gene are SQVTM and ANQGSEA. The CDR3: CSVLKGMETQYF. The DNA of the CDR3 is TGCAGCGTTCTAAAGGGGATGGAGACCCAGTACTTC.

This clone occurred a few times. The chain links TRBV6-8 to TRBJ1-1, with D uncertain. The CDR3 covers 12 residues. Germline V lookup: CDR1 MNHGY, CDR2 SAAAGT. The CDR3 spells CAISKGFTEAFF. CDR3 DNA: TGTGCAATCAGCAAAGGTTTCACTGAAGCTTTCTTT.

This clone was seen repeatedly, ten times or more. This rearrangement joins TRBV9 to TRBJ2-5; 9 bases agree with TRBD1. The germline gives CDR1 SGDLS, CDR2 YYNGEE. This CDR3 spans 15 amino acids. V shed 4 bases and J 2 bases; nucleotides not matched to a gene: 6. The CDR3 region is CASSPGTGTQETQYF. DNA for the CDR3: TGTGCCAGCAGCCCCGGGACAGGGACACAAGAGACCCAGTACTTC. The whole variable domain, remainder taken from reference TRBV9 and TRBJ2-5, is DSGVTQTPKHLITATGQRVTLRCSPRSGDLSVYWYQQSLDQGLQFLIQYYNGEERAKGNILERFSAQQFPDLHSELNLSSLELGDSALYFCASSPGTGTQETQYFGPGTRLLVL.